The TCR beta chain described here comes from a study of blood T cell repertoires in COVID-19. This clone has only one observation. Only in-frame clones appear in the TCRdb table, and some are missing; sequencing was by immunoSEQ multiplex PCR. The sample includes fewer than 250,000 clones, around 86% of them seen just once. The CDR3 totals 12 residues. Germline V lookup: CDR1 MNHNY, CDR2 SVGAGI (reference sequence). V was clipped by 8 bases and J by 4 bases, with 11 bases between them. The chain uses TRBV6-6 and TRBJ2-5, with a possible D match to TRBD1 (5 bases). The receptor was isolated from a man between 25 and 39 years old in a cohort exposed to, infected with or recovered from COVID-19 (not recorded which). The sample consisted of PBMCs or T cells enriched from blood (not recorded which). In DNA form, the CDR3 reads TGTGCCAGCCGAACAGGCCCAGAGACCCAGTACTTC. It specifies CASRTGPETQYF.